The 7 T cell receptor beta chains presented below share a single source sample, sequenced in a study of cytomegalovirus exposure and HLA in healthy donors. The PCR made use of 60 Vbeta and 13 Jbeta primers. Libraries were prepared by immunoSEQ multiplex PCR; TCRdb keeps only in-frame clonotypes and omits some of them. The sample contains some 140,000 clones, approximately 79% of which appear only once. Source material: PBMCs. The receptors originated from a man younger than 30 in good health and CMV-seropositive.

This clone was counted a few times. The chain carries TRBV7-2 and TRBJ1-1; D is perhaps TRBD1 (6 bases). The CDR3 is 15 amino acids. Germline V gene lookup returns CDR1 SGHTA and CDR2 FQGNSA. Deletions cut 1 base from V and 3 bases from J, with 12 bases between. Here the CDR3 DNA reads TGTGCCAGCAGCTTAGTAGGGGGACCGGACACTGAAGCTTTCTTT. Translated: CASSLVGGPDTEAFF.

The V call is TRBV7-9, the J call TRBJ2-5; 8 bases match TRBD1. The CDR3 sequence is 16 residues long. The germline CDR1 and CDR2 sequences are SEHNR and FQNEAQ (reference sequence). With 5 bases clipped from V and 5 bases from J, the junction kept 13 bases outside the gene matches. The CDR3 region is CASSTGTGTGRETQYF. The CDR3 DNA follows: TGTGCCAGCAGCACCGGGACAGGCACTGGTAGGGAGACCCAGTACTTC.

The chain recombines TRBV15 with TRBJ1-1, with 8 nucleotides matching TRBD1. This CDR3 region has 12 residues. Germline CDR1 is LNHNV and CDR2 is YYDKDF (reference sequence). V lost 4 bases to trimming and J lost 10 bases; unmatched junction nucleotides: 5. The CDR3 DNA reads as TGTGCCACCAGCACCCAGGGGGCCGGAGCTTTCTTT. Translating it yields CATSTQGAGAFF. Full variable domain (rest looked up from reference TRBV15 and TRBJ1-1): DAMVIQNPRYQVTQFGKPVTLSCSQTLNHNVMYWYQQKSSQAPKLLFHYYDKDFNNEADTPDNFQSRRPNTSFCFLDIRSPGLGDTAMYLCATSTQGAGAFFGQGTRLTVV.

The V gene is TRBV27, the J gene TRBJ2-3, with 7 bases lining up with TRBD1. Germline V CDR1 and CDR2: MNHEY, SMNVEV (reference sequence). V lost 7 bases to trimming and J lost 3 bases; unmatched junction nucleotides: 7. The CDR3 is 14 amino acids. DNA of the CDR3: TGTGCCAGCACCAGACAGGGACCTACAGATACGCAGTATTTT. Translation: CASTRQGPTDTQYF.

The gene calls are TRBV11-3 and TRBJ1-1, with D uncertain. The CDR3 is 15 residues long. Trimming stripped 1 base from V and 1 base from J, with 10 bases between. CDR1 is SGHNT, CDR2 YENEEA, per germline. The CDR3 coding sequence is TGTGCCAGCAGCTTAGGCCCTGAGAGGAACACTGAAGCTTTCTTT. Translated, it gives CASSLGPERNTEAFF.

The chain couples TRBV7-2 to TRBJ2-7; the match to TRBD1 covers 7 bases. Germline V gene lookup returns CDR1 SGHTA and CDR2 FQGNSA. This CDR3 is built from 15 residues. J was trimmed by 4 bases and V by 0 bases; bases with no gene match: 6. This CDR3 is CASSLAPGQTYEQYF. The CDR3 region has the DNA TGTGCCAGCAGCTTAGCCCCGGGACAGACTTACGAGCAGTACTTC.

Details on this clone: The junction departs from the called germline gene at one end, perhaps through a read error. The chain couples TRBV4-2 to TRBJ1-5; 11 bases match TRBD1. The germline V gene has CDR1 LGHNA and CDR2 YNFKEQ. The CDR3 sequence is 17 residues long. In nucleotides, the CDR3 is TGTACCAGCAGCCCTAGGGACCGGACAGGGGGCGTTCAGCCCCAGCATTTT. Translated: CTSSPRDRTGGVQPQHF.